The 21 T cell receptor beta chains below come from one sample, sequenced in a study of blood T cell repertoires in COVID-19. Some clones are missing from TCRdb's copy, which holds only in-frame ones; the method was immunoSEQ multiplex PCR. The table lists over 70,000 clones, 75% to 90% of them singletons, with approximately 1% in the top ten. Sample: peripheral blood. The receptors originated from a human donor in a cohort sampled during active COVID-19.

The CDR3 loop is CASSQGGGRPSVGEQFF. The CDR3 nucleotides are TGTGCCAGCAGCCAAGGGGGCGGGAGGCCCTCCGTGGGGGAGCAGTTCTTC. This chain connects TRBV3-1 (or the pseudogene TRBV3-2) to TRBJ2-1; 8 nucleotides line up with TRBD2. V lost 1 base to trimming and J lost 10 bases; unmatched junction nucleotides: 15. Germline V lookup: CDR1 LGHDT, CDR2 YNNKEL (reference sequence). CDR3 size: 17 residues.

V gene TRBV29-1 combines with J gene TRBJ2-2, with TRBD1 matching 10 bases. The CDR3 is made up of 14 amino acids. V gave up 5 bases and J gave up 6 bases; unmatched junction bases: 6. Germline values: CDR1 SQVTM, CDR2 ANQGSEA. DNA of the CDR3: TGCAGCGTTCCCGGGACAGGGGCCCCCGGGGAGCTGTTTTTT. Encoded protein: CSVPGTGAPGELFF.

V is TRBV5-1 and J is TRBJ1-4; perhaps TRBD1 as D (6 bases). Germline-derived CDR1 and CDR2 are SGHRS and YFSETQ. This CDR3 spans 14 amino acids. With 9 bases removed from V and 6 bases from J, the gap between germline ends came to 18 bases. The chain's CDR3 is CATRVGRGDEKLFF. For the CDR3, the DNA is TGCGCCACCAGGGTGGGCAGGGGTGATGAAAAACTGTTTTTT.

This clone was counted a single time. This chain links TRBV5-6 with TRBJ1-6; 9 nucleotides match TRBD1. Germline CDR1 reads SGHDT; CDR2 reads YYEEEE. V gave up 5 bases and J gave up 7 bases; unmatched junction bases: 4. The CDR3 extends over 14 amino acids. The CDR3 sequence is CASRLTGGNSPLHF. In DNA, the CDR3 is TGTGCCAGCAGACTGACAGGGGGGAATTCACCCCTCCACTTT.

This chain uses TRBV2 with TRBJ1-5, with D possibly matching TRBD1 (5 bases). Trimming cost V 7 bases and J 3 bases, with 10 bases left between them. CDR1 SNHLY and CDR2 FYNNEI come from the germline V gene. The CDR3 sequence is 13 residues long. The CDR3 loop reads CASNRDFNQPQHF. CDR3 in DNA: TGTGCCAGCAACCGGGACTTCAATCAGCCCCAGCATTTT.

The rearrangement links TRBV27 to TRBJ2-1, with TRBD2 matching 7 bases. The germline CDR1 and CDR2 sequences are MNHEY and SMNVEV (reference sequence). The CDR3 runs to 14 residues. The V gene end was trimmed by 8 bases and the J gene end by 5 bases; junction bases not matched to a gene: 9. The chain's CDR3 is CASGTSEENNEQFF. CDR3 nucleotides: TGTGCCAGCGGAACTAGCGAGGAAAACAATGAGCAGTTCTTC.

The genes are TRBV20-1 and TRBJ1-5, with unresolved D. Germline CDR1 is DFQATT and CDR2 is SNEGSKA (reference sequence). This CDR3 is built from 11 residues. Trimming took off 4 bases at V and 4 bases at J, with 5 bases between the two ends. CDR3 amino acids: CSATLNQPQHF. The CDR3 coding sequence is TGCAGTGCTACCCTTAATCAGCCCCAGCATTTT.

The genes are TRBV19 and TRBJ2-7; weak D call: TRBD2 (6 bases). CDR1 is LNHDA, CDR2 SQIVND, per germline (reference sequence). The CDR3 contains 14 residues. V gave up 5 bases and J gave up 4 bases, with 15 bases separating them. The CDR3 protein is CASSLSGVEYEQYF. DNA for the CDR3: TGTGCCAGTAGTTTGTCGGGAGTCGAATACGAGCAGTACTTC.

The V gene is TRBV24-1, the J gene TRBJ2-2; D remains unclear. V gave up 3 bases and J gave up 0 bases, with 4 bases separating them. There are 14 residues in the CDR3. The V gene's germline CDR1 is KGHDR and CDR2 SFDVKD. The CDR3 DNA is TGTGCCACCAGTGATGCAGCGAACACCGGGGAGCTGTTTTTT. It translates to CATSDAANTGELFF.

This clone was found a few times. This rearrangement joins TRBV28 to TRBJ2-6; maybe TRBD1 (5 bases). V dropped 2 bases and J dropped 0 bases, with 11 bases sitting between them. The CDR3 sequence is 17 residues long. In germline, CDR1 is MDHEN, CDR2 SYDVKM. The CDR3 reads CASSLGAGNSGANVLTF. CDR3 nucleotides: TGTGCCAGCAGTTTAGGGGCAGGCAACTCTGGGGCCAACGTCCTGACTTTC.

The chain has TRBV7-3 and TRBJ2-3; D gene unclear. CDR1 is SGHTA, CDR2 FQGTGA, per germline. Deletions cut 2 bases from V and 5 bases from J, with 8 bases between. The CDR3 has 13 amino acids. This chain's CDR3 is CASSLEVLDTQYF. The CDR3 bases are TGTGCCAGCAGCTTAGAGGTCCTAGATACGCAGTATTTT.

The chain links TRBV12-3 or TRBV12-4 to TRBJ1-5; D possibly corresponds to TRBD1 (6 bases). The CDR3 spans 12 residues. Trimming took off 1 base at V and 13 bases at J, with 11 bases between the two ends. In nucleotides, the CDR3 is TGTGCCAGCAGTTTAGGATTGGGGGCACAGCATTTT. Amino acid sequence: CASSLGLGAQHF.

J is TRBJ1-6 and V is TRBV7-8, with D possibly TRBD1 on 6 matching bases. Germline assignment: CDR1 SGHVS and CDR2 FQNEAQ. The CDR3 contains 15 residues. V was clipped by 4 bases and J by 3 bases, with 10 bases between them. The CDR3 region is CASSSQGNYNSPLHF. Here the CDR3 DNA reads TGTGCCAGCAGCTCGCAGGGGAACTATAATTCACCCCTCCACTTT.

The CDR3 DNA reads as TGTGCCAGCAGTTACTCGAAGGGGAACTATCAGCCCCAGCATTTT. Translating it yields CASSYSKGNYQPQHF. V and J are TRBV6-5 and TRBJ1-5; D possibly corresponds to TRBD1 (5 bases). The CDR3 covers 15 residues. Germline assignment: CDR1 MNHEY and CDR2 SVGAGI. The germline V and J ends were trimmed by 0 bases and 5 bases, with 11 bases remaining between them.

The V and J genes are TRBV14 and TRBJ2-1, with 8 bases fitting TRBD2. This CDR3 region has 16 residues. Germline V gene sequence: CDR1 SGHDN, CDR2 FVKESK. V shed 3 bases, J shed 8 bases, and the junction held 12 bases outside the gene matches. In nucleotides, the CDR3 is TGTGCCAGCAGCCATATCAGCGGGAGTCAAGGCTATGAGCAGTTCTTC. Encoded protein: CASSHISGSQGYEQFF.

The chain couples TRBV5-1 to TRBJ1-1; weak D call: TRBD1 (6 bases). The CDR3 extends over 15 amino acids. The germline V gene has CDR1 SGHRS and CDR2 YFSETQ. V was clipped by 4 bases and J by 1 base, with 14 bases between them. The CDR3 loop is CASSPRQAQNTEAFF. For the CDR3, the DNA is TGCGCCAGCAGCCCCCGACAGGCCCAGAACACTGAAGCTTTCTTT.

The chain employs TRBV5-4 and TRBJ2-7; unclear D gene. V lost 2 bases and J 0 bases, leaving 12 bases between the germline ends. Germline lookup yields CDR1 SGHNT and CDR2 YYREEE (reference sequence). The CDR3 has 15 amino acids. The CDR3 protein is CASSLSASSSYEQYF. Here the CDR3 DNA reads TGTGCCAGCAGCTTAAGCGCTTCGAGCTCCTACGAGCAGTACTTC. Looking up the rest from reference TRBV5-4 and TRBJ2-7 gives the full variable domain: ETGVTQSPTHLIKTRGQQVTLRCSSQSGHNTVSWYQQALGQGPQFIFQYYREEENGRGNFPPRFSGLQFPNYSSELNVNALELDDSALYLCASSLSASSSYEQYFGPGTRLTVT.

The rearrangement uses TRBV10-3 and TRBJ2-7; TRBD1 matches at 9 bases. The CDR3 is 15 amino acids. The germline gives CDR1 ENHRY, CDR2 SYGVKD. J lost 4 bases, V lost 4 bases, and 8 bases had no gene match. CDR3 residues: CAISGGRTGVYEQYF. CDR3 coding DNA: TGTGCCATCAGTGGAGGCAGGACAGGGGTGTACGAGCAGTACTTC.

This rearrangement joins TRBV18 to TRBJ1-4; D is possibly TRBD1 (5 bases). Trimming pared 3 bases from V and 3 bases from J, leaving 14 bases between. Germline CDR1 KGHSH, CDR2 LQKENI. There are 16 residues in the CDR3. In nucleotides, the CDR3 is TGTGCCAGCTCACCCCTGTTATACAGGTCTAATGAAAAACTGTTTTTT. The encoded protein is CASSPLLYRSNEKLFF.

The chain joins TRBV9 to TRBJ2-5; 9 bases fit TRBD2. Germline V gives CDR1 SGDLS, CDR2 YYNGEE. The CDR3 has 15 amino acids. The J segment lost 5 bases and the V segment lost 0 bases, leaving 5 bases of the junction unmatched. The CDR3, as DNA: TGTGCCAGCAGCGTAGCACTAGCGGGTCGGGAGACCCAGTACTTC. Protein product: CASSVALAGRETQYF. Combining the CDR3 with reference TRBV9 and TRBJ2-5 gives the whole variable domain DSGVTQTPKHLITATGQRVTLRCSPRSGDLSVYWYQQSLDQGLQFLIQYYNGEERAKGNILERFSAQQFPDLHSELNLSSLELGDSALYFCASSVALAGRETQYFGPGTRLLVL.

The chain links TRBV12-3 or TRBV12-4 to TRBJ1-3; D gene ambiguous. This CDR3 has 13 amino acids. Trimming pared 4 bases from V and 2 bases from J, leaving 6 bases between. The chain's CDR3 is CASSSHTGNTIYF. The CDR3 coding sequence is TGTGCCAGCAGTTCTCACACTGGAAACACCATATATTTT.